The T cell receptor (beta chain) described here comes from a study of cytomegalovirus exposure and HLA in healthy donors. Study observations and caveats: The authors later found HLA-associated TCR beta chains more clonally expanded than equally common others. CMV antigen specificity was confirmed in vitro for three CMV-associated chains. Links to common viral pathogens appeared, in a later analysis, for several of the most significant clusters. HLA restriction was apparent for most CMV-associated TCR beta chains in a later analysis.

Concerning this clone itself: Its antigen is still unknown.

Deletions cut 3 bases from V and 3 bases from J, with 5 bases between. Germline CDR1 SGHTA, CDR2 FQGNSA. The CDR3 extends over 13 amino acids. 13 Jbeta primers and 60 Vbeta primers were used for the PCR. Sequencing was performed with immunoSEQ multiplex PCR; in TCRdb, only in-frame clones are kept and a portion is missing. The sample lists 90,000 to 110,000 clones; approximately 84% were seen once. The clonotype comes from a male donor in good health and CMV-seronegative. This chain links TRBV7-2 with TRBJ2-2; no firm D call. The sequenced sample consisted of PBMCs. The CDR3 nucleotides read TGTGCCAGCAGCTTCCAGTACACCGGGGAGCTGTTTTTT. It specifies CASSFQYTGELFF.